This TCR beta chain was sequenced in a study of shared clonotypes between healthy human individuals (dated by TCRdb to the early 2020s). Concerning the study at large: The cohort included three men and a couple of women between 18 and 49 years of age. Leukapheresis yielded between about 0.94 and 8.9 billion PBMCs per donor. To increase sequencing depth and limit assay-specific biases, different laboratories used diverse techniques to prepare libraries and sequence TCR repertoires. The study deeply sequenced blood TCR repertoires of about 5 healthy adults to estimate repertoire size and the extent of clonotype sharing between individuals. For each donor, CD4 naive and CD4 memory were each given three plates, CD8 naive was given two plates, and CD8 memory was given one plate. Study-level results and caveats: Rarefaction of sorted-subset datasets indicated incomplete sequencing despite the large sequencing depth. Compared with non-shared clonotypes, the clonotypes found in all four sorted-subset donors had higher generation probabilities. The genetic and exposure-history diversity represented was limited by the small number of donors. Sampling was restricted to blood, and TCR repertoires in tissue are likely to differ from TCR repertoires in blood. Naive subsets generally had larger estimated clonotype richness than memory subsets did. When several donors were compared, the shared fraction of clonotypes was roughly 4.8% for naive CD4, about 4% for naive CD8, more than 2% for memory CD4, and about 0.36% for memory CD8. Pairwise subsampling indicated that sequencing depth was expected to affect the degree of clonotype sharing among donors.

Donors were healthy HIV-negative adults with no recently reported acute infections or vaccinations. Every donor was a Caucasian adult residing in Nashville, Tennessee, USA. CD4+ T cells were enriched through magnetic negative selection, after which naive cells were positively selected on CD45RA and the remaining negative fraction served as the memory subset. Blood was obtained by leukapheresis, after which PBMCs were separated by Ficoll-Histopaque density gradient centrifugation and cryopreserved in liquid nitrogen vapor phase. Analytical flow cytometry was used to check the purity and quantity of every magnetically sorted T cell population. From each sorted fraction, genomic DNA was isolated and quantified by UV absorbance on a Nanodrop 2000c. Per the germline V gene, MNHNS is the CDR1 and SASEGT is the CDR2. From its cysteine to its phenylalanine, the CDR3 spans 14 amino acids. Only the CDR3 DNA stays, 42 bases, in frame from base 1. V is cut back by 7 bases and J by 3 bases, with 7 bases in the junction unmatched.

Using the deep immunoSEQ assay, multiplex PCR amplified TCR CDR3 regions from genomic DNA. For each cell subset, the extracted genomic DNA was distributed evenly across all wells of several immunoSEQ 96-well plates, and each plate served as one replicate. Each replicate PCR for sorted subsets received around 0.2 ug genomic DNA, equal to tens of thousands of T cell genomes. Purified libraries were quantified with a Qubit 3.0 fluorometer, sized on a Bioanalyzer 2100, and re-quantified with the KAPA Library Quantification kit. Each immunoSEQ 96-well plate was sequenced on its own single-read 150-cycle Illumina NextSeq 550 flow cell. In the paper's pipeline: Because only junctional sequences without quality scores were contained in the immunoSEQ output, filtering matching that applied to full-length reads could not be performed. Sequences were annotated with PyIR, a Python wrapper for IgBLAST v1.9, using IMGT germline references to assign V/J genes and CDR3. Reads with weak V/J assignments (E-value above 1e-6), missing CDR3, stop codons, out-of-frame junctions, or ambiguous translated residues were removed. A V3J clonotype was defined by an identical inferred V gene, J gene, and CDR3 amino acid sequence. Percentage overlap between repertoires was calculated by dividing the number of shared unique clonotypes by the size of the smaller repertoire. Three approaches were used to assess repertoire richness: RTK rarefaction, the Chao1 estimator, and Recon v2.1 estimates of unobserved clonotypes. OLGA was used to compute generation probabilities for all TCRbeta clonotypes that the gDNA method yielded from a handful of donors. TCRdb carries this immuneACCESS record with in-frame sequences only. Its versions omit some clonotypes, under half of them owing to an unresolved V gene in the studies checked, with the rest unexplained. From that table come the V and J calls and clone size; the DNA was used to work out D and trimming. In this sample the table shows more than 900,000 clones, 75% to 80% of which occur a single time. Of the sample, roughly 0.57% falls within the top ten clones.

This clone was observed a few times. Its antigen remains undetermined. Base-call qualities are not available, and no considerably larger clone is one nucleotide away. Sequencing input: memory CD4+ T cells from PBMCs. The sample's cell subset or site, from its label and the paper: CD45RA-negative fraction. The receptor comes from a man aged 18 to 30 in good health. Some clones in this sample may be carry-over from other donors' samples. The rearrangement joined TRBV6-1 to TRBJ1-1; 8 junctional bases match TRBD1. CDR3 sequence: CASTRTGLYTEAFF. The DNA sequence is given as TGTGCCAGCACTAGGACAGGGTTGTACACTGAAGCTTTCTTT.